The entry that follows covers one TCR beta chain sequence. There is no known antigen for this receptor. No base quality information exists; no much larger clone differs at one position. CDR3 length: 14 amino acids, cysteine to phenylalanine. Only CDR3 DNA is held: 42 bases, read in frame from base 1. For CDR1 and CDR2, the germline V gene (reference sequence) lists GTSNPN and SVGIG. The V and J ends are trimmed by 3 bases and 2 bases, leaving 13 bases between them. The data originate from a study of PD-L1 blockade in urothelial cancer (dated by TCRdb to 2016 to 2017). In terms of the full investigation: All patients started therapy around 2014 and received atezolizumab 1,200 mg intravenously every 3 weeks. The study was an exploratory multi-omic analysis of somatic, immune and clinical correlates of response to PD-L1 blockade with atezolizumab in urothelial cancer. Durable clinical benefit was defined as progression-free survival longer than 6 months, and TCR features were also tested against progression-free and overall survival. Pretreatment tumor samples and matched peripheral blood, collected serially before and after atezolizumab treatment, underwent TCR sequencing. In the same patients, whole exome sequencing and RNA sequencing of pretreatment tumors were performed in addition to TCR sequencing. Patients had an ECOG performance status of 0 or 1 and had received between 0 and 3 prior chemotherapy regimens. Durable clinical benefit was achieved by nine patients but not by the remaining 20. About 90% of the roughly 30 patients were males with bladder-origin urothelial cancer, and about 65% of the 29 reported a prior smoking history. A median of about 150,000 T cells and some 82,000 unique TCRs was obtained from blood samples, and a median clonality of approximately 0.08 was observed. Blood samples were analyzed 3 weeks after the start of treatment (second dose) and 6 weeks after the start of treatment. Around 29 patients had pretreatment blood TCR-seq, some 24 had at least one posttreatment blood collection, and some 24 had tumor TCR-seq.

Overall study results and their limits: Because of the small sample size (n = 29) and the many exploratory analyses performed, the results are intended to be regarded as hypothesis-generating. A pretreatment peripheral blood TCR clonality below the median was linked to improved progression-free and overall survival. At 3 weeks after the start of treatment, tumor-associated TCR clones in peripheral blood had expanded more in patients with durable benefit (n ≈ 22, p = 0.022).

In the paper's terms, the time point label means: peripheral blood 6 weeks after treatment start. The cohort comprised 25 to 30 patients with locally advanced or metastatic urothelial carcinoma treated at Memorial Sloan Kettering on a trial protocol. Peripheral blood mononuclear cells were collected pretreatment and during treatment, with between 1 and 8 total time points obtained per patient. The Qiagen DNeasy Blood extraction kit was used to purify genomic DNA from total PBMCs and from tumor samples. Collected pretreatment and during treatment, PBMCs were isolated and stored as previously described. To estimate absolute template abundance from read counts, synthetic TCR analog templates were spiked into each PCR. The immunoSEQ assay was used to amplify TCRbeta CDR3 regions from genomic DNA with bias-controlled V and J gene primers. Sequencing of rearranged TCRbeta segments was done at approximately 20X coverage. In the source study's methods: Sequencing errors were corrected by clustering and CDR3s were annotated against IMGT to assign V, D and J genes. Downstream analyses used only productive TCRbeta rearrangements and left out out-of-frame or stop-codon sequences. To compute clonality, Shannon entropy was normalized by the log of the number of unique productive sequences and then subtracted from one. Clones differing between time points or between blood and tumor were identified by Fisher's exact test with Benjamini-Hochberg correction at adjusted p below 0.01. Imported from immuneACCESS, the table was reduced by TCRdb to in-frame sequences with V and J called. These copies leave out some clones; in studies compared against another copy, an unresolved V gene accounts for under half, and the cause of the remainder is not known. The V and J calls and the clone size are those of that table, but D and trimming were determined from the DNA. Recorded for this sample are fewer than 25,000 clones; about four fifths of them occurred a single time. The ten largest clonotypes hold around 1.6% of the sample.

This sample comprised PBMCs, obtained around atezolizumab (anti-PD-L1) treatment. The chain employs TRBV30 and TRBJ2-5; a tentative D call is TRBD2 (6 bases match). The source of this sequence is a man in his fifties or sixties with urothelial cancer. The nucleotide sequence is given as TGTGCCTGGAGAGATGCGGGACCTCAAGAGACCCAGTACTTC. Its coded protein is CAWRDAGPQETQYF.